These 25 T cell receptor beta chains share one sample of origin, sequenced in a study of Graves' ophthalmopathy and Graves' hyperthyroidism. RNA transcripts were the source from which TCR beta CDR3 regions were amplified. The library came from an HTBI-primed first-round RT-PCR and a second-round multiplex PCR. TCRdb re-derived calls from the multiplex PCR reads in MiXCR, one entry per CDR3 protein. This sample has over a million distinct CDR3 sequences; about two fifths occur once, and the top ten carry 11%. Sequenced material: peripheral blood or thyroid tissue (not recorded which). These receptors all stem from an adult man with Graves' hyperthyroidism.

The chain carries TRBV5-1 and TRBJ2-2; TRBD1 or TRBD2 may be the D gene (7 bases each). The germline V and J ends were trimmed by 1 base and 6 bases, with 16 bases remaining between them. The CDR3 covers 16 residues. Germline loops: CDR1 SGHRS, CDR2 YFSETQ. DNA for the CDR3: TGCGCCAGCAGCTTGCTCAGGGGGACTACGGCCGGGGAGCTGTTTTTT. Translated, it gives CASSLLRGTTAGELFF.

With respect to this clonotype: One end of the junction does not line up with germline, which may come from a read error. Written as DNA, the CDR3 is TGTGCCATCAGTCGTGAGGGTCTGGGGACGGGGAAGCTGTTTTTT. This sequence encodes CAISREGLGTGKLFF. The chain combines TRBV2 with TRBJ2-2, with D possibly called TRBD1 or TRBD2 (5 bases each). Germline CDR1 reads SNHLY; CDR2 reads FYNNEI. The CDR3 has 15 amino acids.

Regarding this clonotype: Just one base apart from a much larger clone, this may be a read error. The V and J genes are TRBV20-1 and TRBJ2-7, with TRBD2 matching 15 bases. V was pared by 5 bases and J by 9 bases, with 11 bases of the junction left unmatched. The CDR3 totals 15 residues. Looked up from germline, CDR1 is DFQATT and CDR2 is SNEGSKA (reference sequence). The CDR3 DNA reads as TGCAGTGCTCACCGAGGACTAGCGGGAGGGCCGGGGCAGTACTTC. Protein product: CSAHRGLAGGPGQYF.

This clonotype showed up just a few times. The chain carries TRBV7-8 and TRBJ2-1; D remains unclear. V was clipped by 0 bases and J by 9 bases, with 15 bases between them. The CDR3 consists of 15 residues. Per the germline V gene, CDR1 is SGHVS and CDR2 is FQNEAQ. For the CDR3, the DNA is TGTGCCAGCAGCTTAGCAGGCACCTCAGCCGGTGAGCAGTTCTTC. Residues: CASSLAGTSAGEQFF.

As regards this clonotype: This may come from a read error, since a much larger clone is one base off. The chain has TRBV6-5 and TRBJ1-5; D ambiguous. The CDR3 covers 13 residues. Germline-derived CDR1 and CDR2 are MNHEY and SVGAGI. V gave up 8 bases and J gave up 5 bases, with 13 bases separating them. The CDR3 DNA reads as TGTGCCAGCCGCAGCCAAGGCGATCAGCCCCAGCATTTT. Translating gives CASRSQGDQPQHF.

This clonotype was recorded many times. The chain recombines TRBV2 with TRBJ2-2; 8 nucleotides match TRBD2. Per the germline V gene, CDR1 is SNHLY and CDR2 is FYNNEI. V trimming: 11 bases; J trimming: 5 bases; junction bases outside the gene matches: 10. The CDR3 consists of 14 residues. For the CDR3, the DNA is TGTGCCGCGGGACTAGAAGGCGGAACCGGGGAGCTGTTTTTT. Protein sequence: CAAGLEGGTGELFF. The full variable domain, with the rest looked up from reference TRBV2 and TRBJ2-2, is EPEVTQTPSHQVTQMGQEVILRCVPISNHLYFYWYRQILGQKVEFLVSFYNNEISEKSEIFDDQFSVERPDGSNFTLKIRSTKLEDSAMYFCAAGLEGGTGELFFGEGSRLTVL.

The V call is TRBV7-8, the J call TRBJ2-7, with 11 bases aligning to TRBD1. The V gene's germline CDR1 is SGHVS and CDR2 FQNEAQ. The CDR3 is 15 amino acids. V shed 5 bases, J shed 2 bases, and the junction held 5 bases outside the gene matches. In nucleotides, the CDR3 is TGTGCCAGCAGCCCGGGACAGGGGGACACCTACGAGCAGTACTTC. The encoded protein is CASSPGQGDTYEQYF.

As to this clonotype: This may arise from a read error, as a much more abundant clone is one base away. In nucleotides, the CDR3 is TGTGCCAGCAGCTTTGGACAGGGATTGGACGAGCAGTACTTC. The encoded protein is CASSFGQGLDEQYF. The rearrangement uses TRBV7-9 and TRBJ2-7; 8 bases fit TRBD1. CDR3 length equals 14 residues. V was pared by 3 bases and J by 5 bases, with 6 bases of the junction left unmatched. In germline, CDR1 is SEHNR, CDR2 FQNEAQ (reference sequence).

This chain uses TRBV6-2 or TRBV6-3 with TRBJ1-1; D perhaps matches TRBD1 (5 bases). Germline V gene data show CDR1 as MNHEY and CDR2 as SVGEGT. This CDR3 has 13 amino acids. V dropped 2 bases and J dropped 7 bases, with 11 bases sitting between them. CDR3 sequence (DNA): TGTGCCAGCAGTTACGTCTTGGGGGTTGAAGCTTTCTTT. Amino acid sequence: CASSYVLGVEAFF.

The gene calls are TRBV7-9 and TRBJ1-5, with TRBD1 as a possible D gene (5 bases). Germline V gene lookup returns CDR1 SEHNR and CDR2 FQNEAQ (reference sequence). With 6 bases removed from V and 8 bases from J, the gap between germline ends came to 23 bases. This CDR3 region has 16 residues. The CDR3 bases are TGTGCCAGCAGACCAGATCAGGGTCTTGGGTATGAGCCCCAGCATTTT. Translation gives CASRPDQGLGYEPQHF.

The table lists this clonotype with a few counts. The chain employs TRBV7-3 and TRBJ2-2; 9 positions match TRBD2. The ends lost 2 bases at V and 6 bases at J; junction bases unmatched: 7. CDR1 is SGHTA, CDR2 FQGTGA, per germline. This CDR3 is 16 amino acids long. The CDR3 spells CASSLDLAGRSGELFF. CDR3 nucleotide sequence: TGTGCCAGCAGCTTAGATCTAGCGGGAAGGTCCGGGGAGCTGTTTTTT.

This clonotype was counted only a few times. One end of the junction is discordant with germline, which a read error may explain. The chain joins TRBV19 to TRBJ2-5; no definite D call. The CDR3 consists of 11 residues. From germline, CDR1 is LNHDA and CDR2 SQIVND (reference sequence). The CDR3 is CASNIQETQYF. The CDR3, as DNA: TGTGCCAGTAATATACAAGAGACCCAGTACTTC.

Worth noting for this clonotype: The junction differs from germline at one of its ends, possibly a read error. V and J are TRBV15 and TRBJ1-4; D is unresolved. This CDR3 is built from 16 residues. Germline values: CDR1 LNHNV, CDR2 YYDKDF (reference sequence). Here the CDR3 DNA reads TGTGCCACCGCGAGGGTTGGGGAGTCGACTAATGAAAAACTGGTTTTT. Its protein is CATARVGESTNEKLVF.

Remarks on this clonotype: An end of the junction does not agree with germline; a read error may underlie this. This rearrangement joins TRBV10-1 to TRBJ1-6; TRBD1 might be the D (5 bases). This CDR3 is built from 14 residues. The germline V gene has CDR1 WNHNN and CDR2 SYGVQD (reference sequence). CDR3 nucleotides: TGCGCCTGCAGTGCTCCGGGGGAGGGTTTACCCCTCCACTTT. Protein sequence: CACSAPGEGLPLHF.

This clonotype was detected only a few times. The chain has TRBV5-5 and TRBJ2-7, with D perhaps matching TRBD2 (6 bases). V was cut by 0 bases and J by 2 bases, with 12 bases left in between. Per the germline V gene, CDR1 is SGHKS and CDR2 is YYEKEE (reference sequence). The length of the CDR3 is 15 residues. The CDR3 is CASSLVPSDTYEQYF. Written as DNA, the CDR3 is TGTGCCAGCAGCTTGGTTCCTAGCGACACCTACGAGCAGTACTTC.

The table lists this clonotype with many counts. The rearrangement joins TRBV11-2 to TRBJ1-1; D is undetermined. Germline V lookup: CDR1 SGHAT, CDR2 FQNNGV. The CDR3 is 15 residues long. Between the trimmed V and J ends, which lost 5 bases and 0 bases, there was a span of 13 bases. DNA for the CDR3: TGTGCCAGCAGCCCGAGGACTTTGGTGAACACTGAAGCTTTCTTT. Protein sequence: CASSPRTLVNTEAFF.

This sequence joins TRBV7-9 and TRBJ2-7; D may be TRBD2 (6 bases). Trimming pared 1 base from V and 4 bases from J, leaving 11 bases between. CDR3 length: 14 amino acids. Germline values: CDR1 SEHNR, CDR2 FQNEAQ (reference sequence). In nucleotides, the CDR3 is TGTGCCAGCAGCTTAGTTAAGGGGACTTACGAGCAGTACTTC. Its protein product is CASSLVKGTYEQYF. The full variable domain, rest sourced from reference TRBV7-9 and TRBJ2-7, is DTGVSQNPRHKITKRGQNVTFRCDPISEHNRLYWYRQTLGQGPEFLTYFQNEAQLEKSRLLSDRFSAERPKGSFSTLEIQRTEQGDSAMYLCASSLVKGTYEQYFGPGTRLTVT.

This clonotype was counted many times. This sequence joins TRBV6-1 and TRBJ2-5, with 9 nucleotides matching TRBD2. Germline-derived CDR1 and CDR2 are MNHNS and SASEGT. This CDR3 has 14 residues. V was clipped by 7 bases and J by 4 bases; unmatched bases: 7. CDR3 in DNA: TGTGCCAGCACCCAGGGGACTAGCCTAGAGACCCAGTACTTC. This sequence encodes CASTQGTSLETQYF.

The chain joins TRBV9 to TRBJ2-2; 11 bases fit TRBD2. V lost 3 bases and J lost 0; bases outside the gene matches: 1. The CDR3 spans 16 residues. Germline V gene data show CDR1 as SGDLS and CDR2 as YYNGEE. The CDR3 loop reads CASSGGLAANTGELFF. Here the CDR3 DNA reads TGTGCCAGCAGCGGGGGACTAGCGGCGAACACCGGGGAGCTGTTTTTT.

Of note for this clonotype: A much larger clone differs from this one at a single base, so this may be a read error. This chain joins TRBV5-1 and TRBJ2-7; 9 nucleotides align to TRBD1. The CDR3 runs 15 residues. CDR1 and CDR2 (germline): SGHRS, YFSETQ. The CDR3 region is CASSLGDRVAYEQHF. In nucleotides, the CDR3 is TGCGCCAGCAGCTTGGGGGACAGGGTCGCCTACGAGCAGCACTTC.

This clonotype has a handful of counts. The CDR3 region has the DNA TGTGCCAGCAGTCCGACTGGGACAGGGAAAACTTTCTTT. It translates to CASSPTGTGKTFF. This sequence joins TRBV6-5 and TRBJ1-1; 9 nucleotides match TRBD1. The CDR3 covers 13 residues. V gave up 5 bases and J gave up 12 bases; unmatched junction bases: 10. Per germline, CDR1 MNHEY and CDR2 SVGAGI.

The chain joins TRBV11-2 to TRBJ1-4; D is uncertain. Germline assignment: CDR1 SGHAT and CDR2 FQNNGV. V shed 4 bases and J shed 8 bases, with 20 bases lying between them. This CDR3 is built from 16 residues. CDR3 protein: CASSCQVGSLPEKLFF. The CDR3 coding sequence is TGTGCCAGCAGCTGCCAAGTCGGATCTCTCCCAGAAAAACTGTTTTTT. The full variable domain, rest sourced from reference TRBV11-2 and TRBJ1-4, is EAGVAQSPRYKIIEKRQSVAFWCNPISGHATLYWYQQILGQGPKLLIQFQNNGVVDDSQLPKDRFSAERLKGVDSTLKIQPAKLEDSAVYLCASSCQVGSLPEKLFFGSGTQLSVL.

This clonotype was seen more than once but under ten times. The chain joins TRBV28 to TRBJ1-5, with 7 positions matching TRBD1. CDR3 length: 14 amino acids. CDR1 MDHEN and CDR2 SYDVKM come from the germline V gene. V lost 8 bases and J lost 1; bases outside the gene matches: 5. CDR3 nucleotides: TGTGCCAGCGGACAGGTTGACAGCAATCAGCCCCAGCATTTT. Translating it yields CASGQVDSNQPQHF.

The V and J genes are TRBV7-3 and TRBJ2-7, with 7 bases matching TRBD1. Germline values: CDR1 SGHTA, CDR2 FQGTGA. The junction had 15 bases not matched to a gene; V was cut back by 8 bases and J by 2 bases. CDR3 size: 16 residues. The CDR3 is CASGQTGTVKAYEQYF. CDR3 coding DNA: TGTGCCAGCGGCCAAACGGGGACAGTTAAAGCCTACGAGCAGTACTTC.

In its sample, this clonotype was seen many times. The chain combines TRBV24-1 with TRBJ1-4; a possible D gene is TRBD1 (5 bases). In germline, CDR1 is KGHDR, CDR2 SFDVKD. The V end lost 3 bases, the J end lost 6 bases, and 16 bases lay between the germline ends. The CDR3 extends over 16 amino acids. The CDR3 loop is CATSDAREASDEKLFF. In DNA form, the CDR3 reads TGTGCCACCAGTGATGCCAGGGAGGCATCAGATGAAAAACTGTTTTTT.